Shown below are 27 T cell receptor beta chains from a single sample sequenced in a study of identical twins. MiXCR, applied by TCRdb to the 5' RACE reads, yields one record per CDR3 protein. The sample has more than 650,000 distinct CDR3 sequences; 5.5% to 6.5% are singletons. Sample: naive T cells sorted from blood. The receptors stem from a man aged 18 to 30 in good health.

This clonotype was seen many times. This rearrangement joins TRBV9 to TRBJ2-7; D not certain. V lost 4 bases, J lost 0 bases, and 14 bases lay in between. This CDR3 region has 15 residues. CDR1 and CDR2 (germline): SGDLS, YYNGEE. The CDR3 region is CASSPLRSGSYEQYF. In DNA, the CDR3 is TGTGCCAGCAGCCCCCTCCGGTCTGGCTCCTACGAGCAGTACTTC.

This clonotype came up many times. The chain employs TRBV10-2 and TRBJ2-2, with D possibly TRBD2 on 6 matching bases. Germline loops: CDR1 WSHSY, CDR2 SAAADI. The length of the CDR3 is 15 residues. V shed 6 bases and J shed 1 base, with 12 bases lying between them. The CDR3 region is CASSPERVNTGELFF. DNA for the CDR3: TGCGCCAGCAGCCCCGAGCGGGTGAACACCGGGGAGCTGTTTTTT.

This chain joins TRBV10-3 and TRBJ2-7; 7 bases agree with TRBD1. V lost 8 bases and J lost 0; bases outside the gene matches: 7. The CDR3 has 14 amino acids. Germline loops: CDR1 ENHRY, CDR2 SYGVKD. The CDR3, as DNA: TGTGCCATCGGGACAGAAAGGAGCTCCTACGAGCAGTACTTC. Translated, it gives CAIGTERSSYEQYF.

The chain joins TRBV28 to TRBJ1-1; D is unresolved. CDR1 MDHEN and CDR2 SYDVKM come from the germline V gene. This CDR3 comprises 14 residues. Trimming cost V 5 bases and J 3 bases, with 13 bases left between them. For the CDR3, the DNA is TGTGCCAGCAGTGCTGCCTGGAGGGACACTGAAGCTTTCTTT. It encodes CASSAAWRDTEAFF. Full variable domain (rest looked up from reference TRBV28 and TRBJ1-1): DVKVTQSSRYLVKRTGEKVFLECVQDMDHENMFWYRQDPGLGLRLIYFSYDVKMKEKGDIPEGYSVSREKKERFSLILESASTNQTSMYLCASSAAWRDTEAFFGQGTRLTVV.

The gene calls are TRBV2 and TRBJ2-5; 12 nucleotides line up with TRBD2. Trimming at V came to 7 bases and at J to 9 bases, leaving 9 bases not matched to a gene. This CDR3 has 14 amino acids. Germline CDR1 reads SNHLY; CDR2 reads FYNNEI. CDR3 coding DNA: TGTGCCAGCACCGCTACGACTAGCGGGAGAGCCCAGTACTTC. Translation: CASTATTSGRAQYF.

This rearrangement joins TRBV3-1 to TRBJ2-3, with 13 bases identical to TRBD2. The germline gives CDR1 LGHDT, CDR2 YNNKEL (reference sequence). V lost 0 bases and J lost 4; bases outside the gene matches: 10. CDR3 length equals 19 residues. CDR3 sequence reads: CASSQDRWELAGGPDTQYF. The CDR3 DNA reads as TGTGCCAGCAGCCAAGATCGGTGGGAACTAGCGGGAGGGCCAGATACGCAGTATTTT.

This clonotype occurred many times. The chain links TRBV12-3 or TRBV12-4 to TRBJ2-1, with D maybe TRBD2 (5 bases). The CDR3 is 13 residues long. The germline V and J ends were trimmed by 6 bases and 9 bases, with 15 bases remaining between them. The CDR3 loop is CASRPGTGSEQFF. CDR3 DNA sequence: TGTGCCAGCAGACCCGGCACGGGATCTGAGCAGTTCTTC.

A note on this clonotype: Possible read error: a much larger clone is one base away. This chain joins TRBV5-6 and TRBJ2-1, with TRBD2 matching over 13 bases. The CDR3 runs to 17 residues. Germline loops: CDR1 SGHDT, CDR2 YYEEEE. Unmatched junction bases numbered 14, after V lost 5 bases and J lost 9 bases. In nucleotides, the CDR3 is TGTGCCAGCAGTCATCTACTAGCGGGAGGGCCAAGGAGTGAGCAGTTCTTC. Protein product: CASSHLLAGGPRSEQFF.

Many counts were recorded for this clonotype. This sequence joins TRBV12-3 or TRBV12-4 and TRBJ2-1; no clear D. V gave up 1 base and J gave up 8 bases, with 9 bases separating them. The CDR3 has 13 amino acids. This CDR3 reads CASSLEPRHEQFF. CDR3 nucleotide sequence: TGTGCCAGCAGTTTAGAACCAAGGCATGAGCAGTTCTTC.

This clonotype appeared many times. This chain uses TRBV20-1 with TRBJ2-7; weak D call: TRBD1 (6 bases). V was clipped by 5 bases and J by 4 bases, with 21 bases between them. The CDR3 is 15 residues long. CDR1 and CDR2 (germline): DFQATT, SNEGSKA (reference sequence). The CDR3 reads CSAYKADSYVYEQYF. The CDR3 coding sequence is TGCAGTGCTTACAAGGCGGACAGTTACGTTTACGAGCAGTACTTC.

Many counts were recorded for this clonotype. The chain has TRBV6-5 and TRBJ1-1, with D maybe TRBD1 (5 bases). The CDR3 runs 13 residues. Between the trimmed V and J ends, which lost 0 bases and 7 bases, there was a span of 9 bases. Germline lookup yields CDR1 MNHEY and CDR2 SVGAGI. Written as DNA, the CDR3 is TGTGCCAGCAGTTACTCGACAGAGAGTGAAGCTTTCTTT. This sequence encodes CASSYSTESEAFF.

This clonotype was seen at least ten times. This sequence joins TRBV7-4 and TRBJ1-5; TRBD1 matches at 12 bases. Trimming cost V 5 bases and J 4 bases; bases outside gene matches: 15. CDR1 SGHVT and CDR2 SQSDAQ come from the germline V gene. This CDR3 contains 19 residues. DNA for the CDR3: TGTGCCAGCAGCCCGGCTTATCCGGGACAGGGGGCACGTAATCAGCCCCAGCATTTT. It yields the protein CASSPAYPGQGARNQPQHF.

This clonotype was picked up many times. This rearrangement joins TRBV29-1 to TRBJ2-5; D is undetermined. Germline V gene lookup returns CDR1 SQVTM and CDR2 ANQGSEA. This CDR3 has 11 amino acids. With 3 bases removed from V and 5 bases from J, the gap between germline ends came to 7 bases. The CDR3 spells CSVERGETQYF. The CDR3 DNA reads as TGCAGCGTTGAGCGTGGGGAGACCCAGTACTTC.

This chain connects TRBV15 to TRBJ2-5, with D possibly being TRBD1 (6 bases). The CDR3 totals 15 residues. V was clipped by 7 bases and J by 5 bases, with 20 bases between them. The germline V gene has CDR1 LNHNV and CDR2 YYDKDF (reference sequence). The CDR3 loop is CATTTEPRGEETQYF. The CDR3 DNA follows: TGTGCCACCACGACCGAACCCAGGGGAGAGGAGACCCAGTACTTC.

Ten or more counts support this clonotype. CDR3 residues: CASSQDLGGVETQYF. Written as DNA, the CDR3 is TGCGCCAGCAGCCAAGATCTCGGAGGAGTGGAGACCCAGTACTTC. The V call is TRBV4-1, the J call TRBJ2-5; D may be TRBD2 (5 bases). Germline CDR1 and CDR2: MGHRA and YSYEKL. V was clipped by 0 bases and J by 5 bases, with 13 bases between them. This CDR3 is 15 amino acids long.

There are many counts of this clonotype. The V and J genes are TRBV7-9 and TRBJ2-7; D gene ambiguous. Between the trimmed V and J ends, which lost 4 bases and 6 bases, there was a span of 10 bases. Per the germline V gene, CDR1 is SEHNR and CDR2 is FQNEAQ (reference sequence). CDR3 length: 12 amino acids. CDR3 sequence (DNA): TGTGCCAGCAGCTACGGCTTCGCCGAGCAGTACGTC. It is translated as CASSYGFAEQYV.

This clonotype was seen more than once but under ten times. V gene TRBV20-1 combines with J gene TRBJ2-7; TRBD2 might be the D (6 bases). The CDR3 has 17 residues. Germline CDR1 reads DFQATT; CDR2 reads SNEGSKA (reference sequence). The V end lost 1 base, the J end lost 2 bases, and 21 bases lay between the germline ends. The CDR3: CSARAVWGPRTTYEQYF. CDR3 coding DNA: TGCAGTGCTAGAGCGGTTTGGGGTCCGAGGACTACCTACGAGCAGTACTTC.

There are many counts of this clonotype. This chain joins TRBV20-1 and TRBJ1-5, with a tentative D call TRBD1 (5 bases). The CDR3 is 14 amino acids. Germline V gives CDR1 DFQATT, CDR2 SNEGSKA (reference sequence). V lost 3 bases and J 5 bases, leaving 14 bases between the germline ends. CDR3 bases: TGCAGTGCTAGTCGGGCCGGGGCGGATCAGCCCCAGCATTTT. Amino acids: CSASRAGADQPQHF.

A few counts support this clonotype. The gene calls are TRBV19 and TRBJ2-5, with D maybe TRBD2 (6 bases). The CDR3 covers 14 residues. From germline, CDR1 is LNHDA and CDR2 SQIVND (reference sequence). Trimming removed 3 bases at V and 5 bases at J, with 13 bases between. The CDR3 DNA reads TGTGCCAGTAGTATCGGGGGAATAGGGGAGACCCAGTACTTC. As protein: CASSIGGIGETQYF.

There are many counts of this clonotype. The chain combines TRBV4-2 with TRBJ2-3; weak D call: TRBD2 (5 bases). In germline, CDR1 is LGHNA, CDR2 YNFKEQ. The V end was cut by 1 base, the J end by 1 base, with 15 bases between. This CDR3 contains 17 residues. This CDR3 is CASSQVATMRGTDTQYF. CDR3 nucleotide sequence: TGTGCCAGCAGCCAAGTCGCTACCATGCGGGGCACAGATACGCAGTATTTT.

This clonotype was recorded many times. The chain carries TRBV5-1 and TRBJ2-3; 7 bases agree with TRBD1. The V and J ends lost 3 bases and 6 bases, in that order; junction bases with no gene match: 7. The CDR3 contains 14 residues. Germline-derived CDR1 and CDR2 are SGHRS and YFSETQ. CDR3 in DNA: TGCGCCAGCAGCTCAAGATTACAGGGGGATACGCAGTATTTT. Protein product: CASSSRLQGDTQYF.

This clonotype was seen more than once but under ten times. The CDR3 DNA reads TGTGCCAGCAAAGAAACGGACAGGGGAGGTTATGGCTACACCTTC. Amino acid sequence: CASKETDRGGYGYTF. This chain connects TRBV6-1 to TRBJ1-2; TRBD1 matches at 9 bases. The CDR3 sequence is 15 residues long. The trim removed 7 bases at V and 5 bases at J, leaving 11 bases unmatched. Germline V lookup: CDR1 MNHNS, CDR2 SASEGT.

This clonotype was counted between two and nine times. The chain couples TRBV11-1 to TRBJ2-3, with 16 bases aligning to TRBD2. Germline V gives CDR1 SGHAT, CDR2 FQDESV (reference sequence). The CDR3 spans 19 residues. With V trimmed by 7 bases and J by 1 base, 11 bases remained unmatched. The CDR3 DNA follows: TGTGCCAGCACCACTGGGACTAGCGGGAGGGCCGGGCGCACAGATACGCAGTATTTT. It is translated as CASTTGTSGRAGRTDTQYF.

This clonotype was seen at least ten times. The CDR3 region is CASRDLGTQYF. The CDR3 DNA is TGTGCCAGCAGGGACCTGGGGACCCAGTACTTC. The chain carries TRBV12-3 or TRBV12-4 and TRBJ2-5; no clear D gene. Between the trimmed V and J ends, which lost 6 bases and 7 bases, there was a span of 9 bases. This CDR3 is 11 amino acids long.

In its sample, this clonotype was seen a few times. J is TRBJ2-7 and V is TRBV7-3; possibly TRBD2 for D (6 bases). This CDR3 has 14 amino acids. V lost 1 base and J lost 6, with 13 bases in between. The germline gives CDR1 SGHTA, CDR2 FQGTGA. The CDR3 loop reads CASSLSGTSTEQYF. The CDR3 DNA sequence: TGTGCCAGCAGCTTAAGCGGGACCTCTACCGAGCAGTACTTC.

Ten or more counts support this clonotype. CDR3: CASSSDRIIQETQYF. The CDR3 DNA follows: TGCGCCAGCAGCAGCGACAGGATAATCCAAGAGACCCAGTACTTC. V usage is TRBV5-1 and J usage is TRBJ2-5; D may be TRBD1 (6 bases). V was cut by 4 bases and J by 1 base, with 14 bases left in between. Germline V gives CDR1 SGHRS, CDR2 YFSETQ. The CDR3 spans 15 residues.

The CDR3 spells CATSARSTYTGELFF. CDR3 nucleotide sequence: TGTGCCACCAGTGCGAGGTCTACTTACACCGGGGAGCTGTTTTTT. The genes are TRBV24-1 and TRBJ2-2; no definite D call. CDR3 size: 15 residues. V was cut by 5 bases and J by 3 bases, with 12 bases left in between. Germline V lookup: CDR1 KGHDR, CDR2 SFDVKD.